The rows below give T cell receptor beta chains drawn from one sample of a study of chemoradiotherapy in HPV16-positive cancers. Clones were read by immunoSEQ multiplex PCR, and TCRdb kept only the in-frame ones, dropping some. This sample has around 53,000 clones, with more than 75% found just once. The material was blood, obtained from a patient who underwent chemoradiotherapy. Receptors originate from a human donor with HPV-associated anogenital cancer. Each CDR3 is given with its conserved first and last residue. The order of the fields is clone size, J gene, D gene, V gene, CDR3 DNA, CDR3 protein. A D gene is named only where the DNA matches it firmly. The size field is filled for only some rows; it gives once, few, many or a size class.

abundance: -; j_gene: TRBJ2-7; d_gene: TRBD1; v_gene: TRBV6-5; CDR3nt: TGTGCCAGCAGCCCAGAGACAGGGTTCGAGCAGTACTTC; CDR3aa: CASSPETGFEQYF
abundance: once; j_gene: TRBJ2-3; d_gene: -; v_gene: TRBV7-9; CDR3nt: TGTGCCAGCGGCGTAGGGGGTAGCGGTGGAAAGGGAGATACGCAGTATTTT; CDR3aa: CASGVGGSGGKGDTQYF
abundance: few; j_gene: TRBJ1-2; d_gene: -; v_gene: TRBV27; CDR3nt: TGTGCCAGCAGCGGGTCCGACACAGGGAACTATGGCTACACCTTC; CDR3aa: CASSGSDTGNYGYTF
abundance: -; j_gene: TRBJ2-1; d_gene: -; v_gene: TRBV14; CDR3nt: TGTGCCAGCAGCTTAACACATGGAGGGACGCGTGGGCAGTTCTTC; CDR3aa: CASSLTHGGTRGQFF
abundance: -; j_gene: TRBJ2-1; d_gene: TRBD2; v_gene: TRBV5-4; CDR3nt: TGTGCCAGCAGCCCCCCCGGGACTAGCGGGATTAATGAGCAGTTCTTC; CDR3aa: CASSPPGTSGINEQFF
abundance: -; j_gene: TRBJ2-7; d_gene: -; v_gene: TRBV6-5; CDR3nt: TGTGCCAGCACCAAAGGGGGGGGGCCGAACGAGCAGTACTTC; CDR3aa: CASTKGGGPNEQYF
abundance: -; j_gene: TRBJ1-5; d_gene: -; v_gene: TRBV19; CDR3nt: TGTGCCAGTAGTTCCCACTGGCGAGGGACGGATAATCAGCCCCAGCATTTT; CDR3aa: CASSSHWRGTDNQPQHF
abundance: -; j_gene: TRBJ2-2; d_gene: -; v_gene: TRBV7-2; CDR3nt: TGTGCCAGCAAGTTACAGGGGAACACCGGGGAGCTGTTTTTT; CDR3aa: CASKLQGNTGELFF
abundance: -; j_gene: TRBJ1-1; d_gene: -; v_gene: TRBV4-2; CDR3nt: TGTGCCAGCAGCCAAGATCTTAGGGGCAACACTGAAGCTTTCTTT; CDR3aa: CASSQDLRGNTEAFF
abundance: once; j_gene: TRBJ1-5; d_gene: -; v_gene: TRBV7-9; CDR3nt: TGTGCCAGCAGCCCACTGGGATCCTCTATTCAGCCCCAGCATTTT; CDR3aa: CASSPLGSSIQPQHF
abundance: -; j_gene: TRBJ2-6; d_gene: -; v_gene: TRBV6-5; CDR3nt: TGTGCCAGCAGCTTCTACAGCTCTGGGGCCAACGTCCTGACTTTC; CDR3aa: CASSFYSSGANVLTF
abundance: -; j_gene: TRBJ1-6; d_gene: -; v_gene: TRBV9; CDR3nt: TGTGCCAGCAGCCCGGGGGGAAGGTTTTCACCCCTCCACTTT; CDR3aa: CASSPGGRFSPLHF
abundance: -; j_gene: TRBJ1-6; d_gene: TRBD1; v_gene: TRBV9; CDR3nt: TGTGCCAGCAGCGTAAATGACAGGGGGGGTTCACCCCTCCACTTT; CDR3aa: CASSVNDRGGSPLHF
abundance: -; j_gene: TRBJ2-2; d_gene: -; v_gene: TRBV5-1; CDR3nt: TGCGCCAGCAGCTTTCTGGCAGGGAACACCGGGGAGCTGTTTTTT; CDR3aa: CASSFLAGNTGELFF
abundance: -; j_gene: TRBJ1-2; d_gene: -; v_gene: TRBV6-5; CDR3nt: TGTGCCAGCAGTTCCGGACAGCTCTATGGCTACACCTTC; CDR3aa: CASSSGQLYGYTF
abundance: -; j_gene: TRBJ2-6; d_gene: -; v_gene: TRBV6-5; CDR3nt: TGTGCCAGCAAAGGGGTAGGGGCCAACGTCCTGACTTTC; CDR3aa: CASKGVGANVLTF
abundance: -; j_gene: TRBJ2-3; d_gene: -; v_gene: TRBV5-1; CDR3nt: TGCGCCAGCAGCTTTGCGGGGCCTAGCACAGATACGCAGTATTTT; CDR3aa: CASSFAGPSTDTQYF
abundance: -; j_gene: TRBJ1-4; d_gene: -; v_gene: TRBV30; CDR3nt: TGTGCCTGGGGTCCCCTAGGACAGCCTAATGAAAAACTGTTTTTT; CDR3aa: CAWGPLGQPNEKLFF
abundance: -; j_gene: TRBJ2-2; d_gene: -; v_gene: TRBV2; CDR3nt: TGTGCCAGCAGTGAGCAACAGGTTAAAACCGGGGAGCTGTTTTTT; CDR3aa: CASSEQQVKTGELFF
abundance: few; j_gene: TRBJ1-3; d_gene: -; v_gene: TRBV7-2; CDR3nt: TGTGCCAGCAGCTTATTAGCCGGAAACACCATATATTTT; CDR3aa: CASSLLAGNTIYF
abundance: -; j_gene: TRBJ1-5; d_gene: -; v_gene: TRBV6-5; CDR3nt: TGTGCCAGCAGTTACTCGACTCGCAATCAGCCCCAGCATTTT; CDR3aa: CASSYSTRNQPQHF
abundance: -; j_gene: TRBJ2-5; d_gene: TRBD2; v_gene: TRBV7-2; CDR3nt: TGTGCCAGCAGCCCCCGGGGGGGAGAGACCCAGTACTTC; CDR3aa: CASSPRGGETQYF
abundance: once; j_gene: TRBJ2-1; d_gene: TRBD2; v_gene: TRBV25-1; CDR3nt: TGTGCCAGCAGGATGTCGGGACTAGCGTCCAATGAGCAGTTCTTC; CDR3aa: CASRMSGLASNEQFF
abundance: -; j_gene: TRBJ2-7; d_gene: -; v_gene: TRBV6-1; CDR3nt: TGTGCCAGCAGCCCGGCCGGACACGAGCAGTACTTC; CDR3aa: CASSPAGHEQYF
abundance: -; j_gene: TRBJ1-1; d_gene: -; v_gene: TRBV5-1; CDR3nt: TGCGCCAGCAGCTTGGAAGGGGGGAACACTGAAGCTTTCTTT; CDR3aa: CASSLEGGNTEAFF
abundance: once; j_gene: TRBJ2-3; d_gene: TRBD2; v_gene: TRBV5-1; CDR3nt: TGCGCCAGCAGCGCTGGACTAGCGGGAGTCACAGATACGCAGTATTTT; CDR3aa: CASSAGLAGVTDTQYF
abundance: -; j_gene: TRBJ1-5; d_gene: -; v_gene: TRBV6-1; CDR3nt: TGTGCCAGCAGTGAAGGAAGTAAGGGCAATCAGCCCCAGCATTTT; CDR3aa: CASSEGSKGNQPQHF
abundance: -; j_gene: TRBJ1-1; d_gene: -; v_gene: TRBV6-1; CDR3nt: TGTGCCAGCAGTCTGACAGTACTCAACACTGAAGCTTTCTTT; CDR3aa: CASSLTVLNTEAFF
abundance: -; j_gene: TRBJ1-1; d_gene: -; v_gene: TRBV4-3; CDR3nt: TGCGCCAGCAGCCAAGACGAAGTCCCCGGCACTGAAGCTTTCTTT; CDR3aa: CASSQDEVPGTEAFF
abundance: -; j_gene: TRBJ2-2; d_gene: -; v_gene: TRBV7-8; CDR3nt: TGTGCCAGCAGCTCTTTCGCCGGGGAGCTGTTTTTT; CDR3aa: CASSSFAGELFF
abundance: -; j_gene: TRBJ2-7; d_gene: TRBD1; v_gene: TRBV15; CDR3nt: TGTGCCACCAGCAGAGGTCCGGGACAGGGGCCAGGGGAGCAGTACTTC; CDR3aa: CATSRGPGQGPGEQYF
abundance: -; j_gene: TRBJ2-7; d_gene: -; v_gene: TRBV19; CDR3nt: TGTGCCAGTAGTATAAGGTTTGGGGACCCCTACGAGCAGTACTTC; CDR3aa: CASSIRFGDPYEQYF
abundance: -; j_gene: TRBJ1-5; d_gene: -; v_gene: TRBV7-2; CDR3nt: TGTGCCAGCAGCTTTTATAGCAATCAGCCCCAGCATTTT; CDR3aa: CASSFYSNQPQHF
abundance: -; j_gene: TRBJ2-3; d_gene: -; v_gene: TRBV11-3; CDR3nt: TGTGCCAGCAGCCCCGGGGGTAGTGGAGATACGCAGTATTTT; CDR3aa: CASSPGGSGDTQYF
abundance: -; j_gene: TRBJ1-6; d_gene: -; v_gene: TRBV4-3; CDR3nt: TGCGCCAGCAGCCAAGGGGCGGCAAATTCACCCCTCCACTTT; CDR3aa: CASSQGAANSPLHF
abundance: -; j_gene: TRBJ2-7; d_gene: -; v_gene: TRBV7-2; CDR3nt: TGTGCCAGCAGCTTAGCCGGGAAGGGCTACGAGCAGTACTTC; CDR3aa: CASSLAGKGYEQYF
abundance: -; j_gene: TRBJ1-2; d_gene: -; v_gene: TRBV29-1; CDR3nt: TGCAGCGTTGAACAGAACTATGGCTACACCTTC; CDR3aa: CSVEQNYGYTF
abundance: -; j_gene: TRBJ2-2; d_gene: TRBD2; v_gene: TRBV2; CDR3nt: TGTGCCAGCAGACAGTTTACTAGCGGAGGGGGCACCGGGGAGCTGTTTTTT; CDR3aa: CASRQFTSGGGTGELFF
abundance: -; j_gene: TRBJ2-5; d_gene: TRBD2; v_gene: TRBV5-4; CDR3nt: TGTGCCAGCAGCTTGGGGACTAGCTCGCCTCAAGAGACCCAGTACTTC; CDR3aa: CASSLGTSSPQETQYF
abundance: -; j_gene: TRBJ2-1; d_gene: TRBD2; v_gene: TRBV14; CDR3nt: TGTGCCAGCAGCCAGCGGGCTAGCGGGGGGGCCAATGAGCAGTTCTTC; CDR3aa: CASSQRASGGANEQFF
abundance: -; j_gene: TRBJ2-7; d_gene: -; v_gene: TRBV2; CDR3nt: TGTGCCAGCAGTAAGAGTTCCTACGAGCAGTACTTC; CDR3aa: CASSKSSYEQYF
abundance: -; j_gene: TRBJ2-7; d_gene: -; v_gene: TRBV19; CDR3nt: TGTGCCAGTAGTATAGACCCCACGGGCTACGAGCAGTACTTC; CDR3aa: CASSIDPTGYEQYF
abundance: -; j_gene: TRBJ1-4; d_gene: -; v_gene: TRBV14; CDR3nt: TGTGCCAGCAGCCAAAGGCCTGGAGGGGACCTGTCTAATGAAAAACTGTTTTTT; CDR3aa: CASSQRPGGDLSNEKLFF
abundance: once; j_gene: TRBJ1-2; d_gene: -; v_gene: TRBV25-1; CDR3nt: TGTGCCAGCAGTGAATACAGGGTTGGCTACACCTTC; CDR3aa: CASSEYRVGYTF
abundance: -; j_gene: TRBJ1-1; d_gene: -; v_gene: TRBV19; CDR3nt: TGTGCCAGTAGTCCTCCGGGGCCGATGAACACTGAAGCTTTCTTT; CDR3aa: CASSPPGPMNTEAFF
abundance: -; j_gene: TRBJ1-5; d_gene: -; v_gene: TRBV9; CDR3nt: TGTGCCAGCAGCGTAGACGCTCAGCCCCAGCATTTT; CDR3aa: CASSVDAQPQHF
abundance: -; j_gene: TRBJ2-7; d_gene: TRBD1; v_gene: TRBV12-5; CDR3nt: TGTGCTAGTGGAACTGCCGTTGGGACAGGCGTCTACGAGCAGTACTTC; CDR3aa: CASGTAVGTGVYEQYF